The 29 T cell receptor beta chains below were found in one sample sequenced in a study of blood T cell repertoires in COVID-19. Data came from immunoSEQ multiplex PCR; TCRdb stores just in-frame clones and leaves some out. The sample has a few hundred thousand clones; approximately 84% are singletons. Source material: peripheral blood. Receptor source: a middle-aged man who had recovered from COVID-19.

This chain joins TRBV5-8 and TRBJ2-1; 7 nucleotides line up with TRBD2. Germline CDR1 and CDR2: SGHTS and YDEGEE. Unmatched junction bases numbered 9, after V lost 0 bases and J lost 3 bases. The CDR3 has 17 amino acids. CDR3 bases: TGTGCCAGCAGCTTGGAGTTGTCTAGCGGAAGCTACAATGAGCAGTTCTTC. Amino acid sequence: CASSLELSSGSYNEQFF.

CDR3 sequence reads: CASSSPGGNNYGYTF. The CDR3 bases are TGTGCCAGCAGTTCGCCGGGGGGGAATAACTATGGCTACACCTTC. The chain couples TRBV28 to TRBJ1-2, with D perhaps TRBD1 (5 bases). CDR1 and CDR2 from the germline V gene are MDHEN and SYDVKM. V was cut by 4 bases and J by 1 base, with 13 bases left in between. CDR3 length: 15 amino acids.

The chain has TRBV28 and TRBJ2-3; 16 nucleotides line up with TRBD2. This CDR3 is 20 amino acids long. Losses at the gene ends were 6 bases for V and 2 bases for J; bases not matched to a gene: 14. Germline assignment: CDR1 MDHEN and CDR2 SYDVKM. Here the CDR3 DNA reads TGTGCCAGCAGCAGGGGACTAGCGGGAGGGCTTAATACTAACACAGATACGCAGTATTTT. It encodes CASSRGLAGGLNTNTDTQYF.

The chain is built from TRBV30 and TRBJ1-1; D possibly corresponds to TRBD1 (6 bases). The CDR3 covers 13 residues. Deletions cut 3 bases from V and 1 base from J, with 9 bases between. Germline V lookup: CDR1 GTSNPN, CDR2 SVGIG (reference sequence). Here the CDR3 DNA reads TGTGCCTGGAGCCAACAGGGGAACACTGAAGCTTTCTTT. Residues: CAWSQQGNTEAFF.

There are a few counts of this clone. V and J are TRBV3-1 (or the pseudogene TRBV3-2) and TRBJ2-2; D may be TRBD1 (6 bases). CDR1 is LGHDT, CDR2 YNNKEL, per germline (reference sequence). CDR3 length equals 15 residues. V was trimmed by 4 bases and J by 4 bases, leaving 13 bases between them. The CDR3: CASSLRQVGTGELFF. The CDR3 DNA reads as TGTGCCAGCAGCCTTCGACAGGTTGGCACCGGGGAGCTGTTTTTT.

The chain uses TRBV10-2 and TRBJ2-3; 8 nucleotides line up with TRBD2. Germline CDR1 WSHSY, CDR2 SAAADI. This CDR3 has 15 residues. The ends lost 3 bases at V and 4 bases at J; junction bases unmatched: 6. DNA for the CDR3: TGCGCCAGCAGTGACGGGACTAGTGCCTCAGATACGCAGTATTTT. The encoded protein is CASSDGTSASDTQYF.

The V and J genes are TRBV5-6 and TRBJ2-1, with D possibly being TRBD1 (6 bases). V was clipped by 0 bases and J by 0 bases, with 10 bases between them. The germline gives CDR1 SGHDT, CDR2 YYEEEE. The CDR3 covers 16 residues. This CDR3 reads CASSLDWTASYNEQFF. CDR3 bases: TGTGCCAGCAGCTTGGACTGGACAGCCTCCTACAATGAGCAGTTCTTC.

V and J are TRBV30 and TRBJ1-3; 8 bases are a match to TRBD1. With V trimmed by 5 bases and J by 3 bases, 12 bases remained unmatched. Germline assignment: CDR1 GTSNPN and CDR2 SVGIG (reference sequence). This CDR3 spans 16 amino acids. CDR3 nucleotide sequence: TGTGCCTGGCATACCCTGGGCAGGGGGCTTGGAAACACCATATATTTT. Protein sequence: CAWHTLGRGLGNTIYF.

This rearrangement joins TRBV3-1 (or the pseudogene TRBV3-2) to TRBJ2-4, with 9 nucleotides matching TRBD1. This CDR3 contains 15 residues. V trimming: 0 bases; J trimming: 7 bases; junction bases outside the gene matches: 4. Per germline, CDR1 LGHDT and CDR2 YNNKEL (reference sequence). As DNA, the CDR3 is TGTGCCAGCAGCCAAGACGGGACAGGGTTGAACATTCAGTACTTC. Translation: CASSQDGTGLNIQYF.

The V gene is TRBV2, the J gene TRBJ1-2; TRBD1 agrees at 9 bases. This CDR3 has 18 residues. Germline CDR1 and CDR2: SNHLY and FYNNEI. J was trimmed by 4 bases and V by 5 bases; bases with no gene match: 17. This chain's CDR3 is CASSSVDPVQGAGYGYTF. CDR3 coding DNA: TGTGCCAGCAGTTCAGTAGACCCCGTACAGGGGGCCGGCTATGGCTACACCTTC.

The CDR3 loop is CASSEGLAGAEQYF. The CDR3 DNA reads TGTGCCAGCAGTGAAGGACTAGCGGGAGCGGAGCAGTACTTC. The chain couples TRBV6-1 to TRBJ2-7, with 12 positions matching TRBD2. Trimming at V came to 1 base and at J to 7 bases, leaving 2 bases not matched to a gene. Per the germline V gene, CDR1 is MNHNS and CDR2 is SASEGT. CDR3 length: 14 residues.

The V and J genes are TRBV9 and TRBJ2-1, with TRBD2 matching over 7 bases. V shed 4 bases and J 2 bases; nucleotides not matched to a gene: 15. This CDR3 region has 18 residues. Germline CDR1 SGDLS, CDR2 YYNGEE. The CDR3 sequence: CASSRTTGAGVTYNEQFF. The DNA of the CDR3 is TGTGCCAGCAGCCGGACCACCGGGGCGGGAGTCACCTACAATGAGCAGTTCTTC.

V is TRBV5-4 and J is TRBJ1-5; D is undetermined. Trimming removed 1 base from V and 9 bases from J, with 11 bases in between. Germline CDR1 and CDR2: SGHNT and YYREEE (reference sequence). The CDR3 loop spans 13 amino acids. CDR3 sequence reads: CASSLSREGPQHF. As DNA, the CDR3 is TGTGCCAGCAGCTTGTCGCGTGAGGGGCCCCAGCATTTT.

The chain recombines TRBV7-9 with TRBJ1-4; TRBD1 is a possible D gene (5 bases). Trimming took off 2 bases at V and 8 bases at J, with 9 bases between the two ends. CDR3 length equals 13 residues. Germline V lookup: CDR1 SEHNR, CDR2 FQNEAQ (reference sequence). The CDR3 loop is CASSLQGVEKLFF. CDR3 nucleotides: TGTGCCAGCAGCTTACAGGGTGTGGAAAAACTGTTTTTT. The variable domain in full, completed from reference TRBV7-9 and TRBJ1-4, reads DTGVSQNPRHKITKRGQNVTFRCDPISEHNRLYWYRQTLGQGPEFLTYFQNEAQLEKSRLLSDRFSAERPKGSFSTLEIQRTEQGDSAMYLCASSLQGVEKLFFGSGTQLSVL.

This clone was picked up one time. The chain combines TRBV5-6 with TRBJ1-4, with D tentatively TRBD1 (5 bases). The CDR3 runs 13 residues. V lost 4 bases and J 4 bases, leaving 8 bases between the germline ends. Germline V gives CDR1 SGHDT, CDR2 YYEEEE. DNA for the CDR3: TGTGCCAGCAGCGCGGGGGTTAATGAAAAACTGTTTTTT. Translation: CASSAGVNEKLFF.

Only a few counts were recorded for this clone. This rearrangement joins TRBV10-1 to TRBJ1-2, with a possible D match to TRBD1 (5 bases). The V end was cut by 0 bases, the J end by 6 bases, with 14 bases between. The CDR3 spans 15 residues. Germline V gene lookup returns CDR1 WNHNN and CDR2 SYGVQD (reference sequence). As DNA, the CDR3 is TGCGCCAGCAGTGAGTCGGGGGGGGACGTGAATGGCTACACCTTC. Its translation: CASSESGGDVNGYTF.

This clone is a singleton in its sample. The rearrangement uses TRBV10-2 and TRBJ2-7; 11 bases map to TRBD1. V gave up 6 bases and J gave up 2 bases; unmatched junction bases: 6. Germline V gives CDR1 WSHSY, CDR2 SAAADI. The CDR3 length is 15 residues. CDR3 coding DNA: TGCGCCAGCAGCCAAGGACAGGGGGCAACCTACGAGCAGTACTTC. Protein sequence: CASSQGQGATYEQYF.

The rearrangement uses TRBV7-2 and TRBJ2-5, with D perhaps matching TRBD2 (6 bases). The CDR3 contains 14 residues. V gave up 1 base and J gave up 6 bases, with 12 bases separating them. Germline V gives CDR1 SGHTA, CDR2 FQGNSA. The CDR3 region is CASSLVGSEQTQYF. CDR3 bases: TGTGCCAGCAGCTTAGTCGGGAGCGAACAGACCCAGTACTTC.

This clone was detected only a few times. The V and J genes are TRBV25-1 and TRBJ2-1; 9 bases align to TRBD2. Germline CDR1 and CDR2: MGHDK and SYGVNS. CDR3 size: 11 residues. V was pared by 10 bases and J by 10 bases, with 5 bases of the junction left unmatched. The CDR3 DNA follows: TGTGCCACCACTAGCGGGTCAGAGCAGTTCTTC. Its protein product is CATTSGSEQFF.

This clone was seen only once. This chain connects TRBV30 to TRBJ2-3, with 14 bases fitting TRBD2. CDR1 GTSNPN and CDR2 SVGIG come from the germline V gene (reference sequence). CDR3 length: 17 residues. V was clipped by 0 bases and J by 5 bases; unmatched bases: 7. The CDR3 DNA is TGTGCCTGGAGTGTACACCGACTAGCGGGAGGGGGAGATACGCAGTATTTT. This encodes CAWSVHRLAGGGDTQYF.

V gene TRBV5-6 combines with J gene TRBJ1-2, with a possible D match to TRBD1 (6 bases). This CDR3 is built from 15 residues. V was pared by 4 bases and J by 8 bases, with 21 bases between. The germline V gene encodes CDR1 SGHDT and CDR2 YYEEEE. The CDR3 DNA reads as TGTGCCAGCAGCCTGGAGACAGGTGTCGGGACGGGCTACACCTTC. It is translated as CASSLETGVGTGYTF.

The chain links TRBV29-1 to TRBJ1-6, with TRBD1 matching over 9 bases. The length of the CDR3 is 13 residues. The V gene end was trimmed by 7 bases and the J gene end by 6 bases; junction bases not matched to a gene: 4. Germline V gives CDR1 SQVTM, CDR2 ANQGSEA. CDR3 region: CSARDRANSPLHF. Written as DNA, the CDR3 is TGCAGCGCCCGGGACAGGGCTAATTCACCCCTCCACTTT.

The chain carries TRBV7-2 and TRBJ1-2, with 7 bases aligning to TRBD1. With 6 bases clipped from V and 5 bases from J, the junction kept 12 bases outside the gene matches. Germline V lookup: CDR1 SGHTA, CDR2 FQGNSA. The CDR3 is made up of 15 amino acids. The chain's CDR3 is CASRRQGDPLYGYTF. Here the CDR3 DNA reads TGTGCCAGCAGGCGACAGGGAGACCCTTTATATGGCTACACCTTC.

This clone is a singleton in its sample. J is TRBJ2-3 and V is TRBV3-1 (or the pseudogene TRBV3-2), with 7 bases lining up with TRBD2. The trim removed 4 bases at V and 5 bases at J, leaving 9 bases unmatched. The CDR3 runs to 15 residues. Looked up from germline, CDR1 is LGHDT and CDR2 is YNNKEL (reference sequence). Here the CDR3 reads CASSRRELARDTQYF. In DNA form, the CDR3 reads TGTGCCAGCAGCCGGCGGGAACTAGCGAGAGATACGCAGTATTTT.

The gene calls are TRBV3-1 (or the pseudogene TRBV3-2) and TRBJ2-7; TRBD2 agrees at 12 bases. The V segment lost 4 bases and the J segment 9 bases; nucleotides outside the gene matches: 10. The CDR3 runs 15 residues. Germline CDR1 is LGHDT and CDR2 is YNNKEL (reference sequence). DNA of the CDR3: TGTGCCAGCAGCCGGCTCGAGACTAGCGGGAGAGCGCAGTACTTC. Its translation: CASSRLETSGRAQYF.

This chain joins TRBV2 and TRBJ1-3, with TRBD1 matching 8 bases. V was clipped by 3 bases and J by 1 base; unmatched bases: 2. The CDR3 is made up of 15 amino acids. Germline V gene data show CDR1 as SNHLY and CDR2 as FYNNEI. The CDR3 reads CASSDRGLSGNTIYF. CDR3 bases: TGTGCCAGCAGTGACAGGGGGCTTTCTGGAAACACCATATATTTT.

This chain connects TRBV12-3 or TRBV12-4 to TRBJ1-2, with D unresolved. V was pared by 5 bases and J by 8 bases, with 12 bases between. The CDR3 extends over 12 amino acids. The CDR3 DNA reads TGTGCCAGCAGTCCGGGCCGGGAAGGCTACACCTTC. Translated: CASSPGREGYTF.

CDR3 bases: TGTGCCAGCAGTTTAAGAACACAGGGAATGGTAATTGAAGCTTTCTTT. This codes for CASSLRTQGMVIEAFF. The chain has TRBV28 and TRBJ1-1; weak D call: TRBD1 (6 bases). This CDR3 region has 16 residues. The ends were cut back, 2 bases at V and 7 bases at J, with 20 bases in the middle. Germline CDR1 reads MDHEN; CDR2 reads SYDVKM.

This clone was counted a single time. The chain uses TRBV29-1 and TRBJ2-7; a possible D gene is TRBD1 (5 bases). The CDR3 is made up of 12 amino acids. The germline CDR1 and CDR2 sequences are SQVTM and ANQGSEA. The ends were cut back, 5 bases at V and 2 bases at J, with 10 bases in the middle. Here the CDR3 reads CSVKDTAYEQYF. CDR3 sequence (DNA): TGCAGCGTTAAGGACACAGCCTACGAGCAGTACTTC.